This entry lists 19 T cell receptor beta chains sequenced from one sample in a study of shared clonotypes between healthy human individuals. The data were produced by immunoSEQ multiplex PCR, yet TCRdb's version contains in-frame clones alone and is incomplete. This table has around 500,000 clones, over 70% appearing once. The specimen was PBMCs. The receptors come from a woman in her thirties or forties in good health. Some clones in this sample may be carry-over from other donors' samples.

The chain employs TRBV29-1 and TRBJ2-1; D might be TRBD1 (6 bases). This CDR3 has 15 residues. The V gene lost 6 bases and the J gene lost 7 bases, with 22 bases spanning the gap. Germline V gene lookup returns CDR1 SQVTM and CDR2 ANQGSEA. CDR3 sequence (DNA): TGCAGCGTCAGGGGACCGACGGTAGGATCGAATGAGCAGTTCTTC. It specifies CSVRGPTVGSNEQFF.

This clone was detected a few times. Distinct nucleotide sequences in the sample also encode this CDR3. V usage is TRBV5-1 and J usage is TRBJ2-6; a weak D match, TRBD1 (6 bases). CDR1 is SGHRS and CDR2 is YFSETQ in the germline V gene. Trimming cost V 2 bases and J 0 bases, with 9 bases left between them. The CDR3 is made up of 16 amino acids. The CDR3, as DNA: TGCGCCAGCAGCTTAACAGGGTCCTCTGGGGCCAACGTCCTGACTTTC. Encoded protein: CASSLTGSSGANVLTF.

The count of this clone is one. This chain links TRBV5-1 with TRBJ2-3; possibly TRBD2 for D (5 bases). There are 15 residues in the CDR3. Trimming took off 4 bases at V and 2 bases at J, with 14 bases between the two ends. CDR1 is SGHRS, CDR2 YFSETQ, per germline. The CDR3 region is CASSEDRGATDTQYF. As DNA, the CDR3 is TGCGCCAGCAGCGAGGACCGGGGAGCCACAGATACGCAGTATTTT.

The count of this clone is one. The CDR3 bases are TGTGCCAGCAATTCTGCAGGGGGCGAACAGCCCCAGCATTTT. It specifies CASNSAGGEQPQHF. The J gene is TRBJ1-5, the V gene TRBV6-1; 8 nucleotides match TRBD1. Germline V gives CDR1 MNHNS, CDR2 SASEGT. The length of the CDR3 is 14 residues. Germline trimming cut 7 bases from V and 7 bases from J; bases unmatched to any gene: 9.

With respect to this clone: At one end the junction does not follow the germline gene, possibly because of a read error. At the DNA level, this CDR3 is encoded by other sequences in the same sample as well. The chain uses TRBV5-1 and TRBJ1-1; D gene ambiguous. CDR1 is SGHRS and CDR2 is YFSETQ in the germline V gene. This CDR3 comprises 13 residues. The CDR3 here is CASSLGLKTEAFF. In DNA, the CDR3 is TGCGCCAGCAGCTTGGGTTTGAAGACTGAAGCTTTCTTT.

The V call is TRBV10-3, the J call TRBJ2-1; 14 nucleotides align to TRBD2. This CDR3 contains 16 residues. Germline loops: CDR1 ENHRY, CDR2 SYGVKD. With V trimmed by 2 bases and J by 9 bases, 6 bases remained unmatched. This CDR3 is CAISETGLAGAGEQFF. CDR3 nucleotides: TGTGCCATCAGTGAGACGGGACTAGCGGGAGCGGGTGAGCAGTTCTTC.

This chain uses TRBV28 with TRBJ1-1; 8 positions match TRBD1. Germline CDR1 is MDHEN and CDR2 is SYDVKM. Unmatched junction bases numbered 3, after V lost 7 bases and J lost 2 bases. The CDR3 totals 13 residues. CDR3 loop: CASKGQGNTEAFF. The DNA for the CDR3 is TGTGCCAGCAAAGGACAGGGCAACACTGAAGCTTTCTTT. Based on the CDR3 plus reference TRBV28 and TRBJ1-1, the full variable domain is DVKVTQSSRYLVKRTGEKVFLECVQDMDHENMFWYRQDPGLGLRLIYFSYDVKMKEKGDIPEGYSVSREKKERFSLILESASTNQTSMYLCASKGQGNTEAFFGQGTRLTVV.

This clone was seen just once. This rearrangement joins TRBV2 to TRBJ2-5; D may match TRBD1 or TRBD2 (5 bases each). In germline, CDR1 is SNHLY, CDR2 FYNNEI. V lost 6 bases and J 5 bases, leaving 13 bases between the germline ends. This CDR3 region has 13 residues. CDR3 region: CASSSGSRETQYF. CDR3 in DNA: TGTGCCAGCAGCTCAGGGAGTCGGGAGACCCAGTACTTC.

This clone has only one observation. This likely reflects a read error, since a far larger clone is one base away. This same CDR3 is encoded by further DNA sequences in the sample. The chain joins TRBV7-3 to TRBJ1-3; D gene uncertain. The CDR3 is made up of 14 amino acids. CDR1 and CDR2 (germline): SGHTA, FQGTGA. CDR3 protein: CASSLDPSGNTIYF. The DNA for the CDR3 is TGTGCCAGCAGCTTAGACCCCTCTGGAAACACCATATACTTT.

The chain combines TRBV11-2 with TRBJ2-7; TRBD2 matches at 8 bases. The trim removed 6 bases at V and 5 bases at J, leaving 15 bases unmatched. The CDR3 has 16 amino acids. Germline V gene sequence: CDR1 SGHAT, CDR2 FQNNGV. CDR3 sequence: CASSRGSAGVLHEQYF. The CDR3, as DNA: TGTGCCAGCAGTCGGGGTTCAGCGGGAGTACTACACGAGCAGTACTTC.

V gene TRBV5-4 combines with J gene TRBJ2-1; 9 nucleotides match TRBD1. CDR1 is SGHNT and CDR2 is YYREEE in the germline V gene (reference sequence). This CDR3 is built from 17 residues. Trimming took 2 bases from V and 5 from J; bases not matched to a gene: 11. In nucleotides, the CDR3 is TGTGCCAGCAGCTTCTACAGGGGGCTGAGCGGAAACAATGAGCAGTTCTTC. Residues: CASSFYRGLSGNNEQFF.

The V gene is TRBV5-1, the J gene TRBJ1-2; a possible D gene is TRBD1 (5 bases). The CDR3 contains 14 residues. The V end lost 5 bases, the J end lost 4 bases, and 15 bases lay between the germline ends. CDR1 and CDR2 from the germline V gene are SGHRS and YFSETQ. CDR3 in DNA: TGCGCCAGCAGTGACAGTTGGAAGGGCTATGGCTACACCTTC. Protein sequence: CASSDSWKGYGYTF.

The V call is TRBV10-3, the J call TRBJ1-2; D possibly corresponds to TRBD1 (5 bases). Germline CDR1 reads ENHRY; CDR2 reads SYGVKD. Trimming took 6 bases from V and 5 from J, leaving 16 bases between them. This CDR3 region has 14 residues. The CDR3 spells CAIRPQGSSYGYTF. In nucleotides, the CDR3 is TGTGCCATCAGGCCCCAGGGATCCTCATATGGCTACACCTTC.

The chain recombines TRBV6-5 with TRBJ1-4; D remains ambiguous. The germline V and J ends were trimmed by 2 bases and 5 bases, with 12 bases remaining between them. Germline V gene data show CDR1 as MNHEY and CDR2 as SVGAGI. The CDR3 runs to 15 residues. The CDR3 DNA sequence: TGTGCCAGCAGTTACGAGGGAGGGCAGAATGAAAAACTGTTTTTT. This translates into CASSYEGGQNEKLFF.

To note about this clone: A read error likely explains this, since a far larger clone differs by one base. The CDR3 region is CAWNHRDGDTEAFF. The CDR3 DNA sequence: TGTGCCTGGAATCACAGGGACGGGGACACTGAAGCTTTCTTT. The gene calls are TRBV30 and TRBJ1-1; D possibly corresponds to TRBD1 (6 bases). Trimming stripped 4 bases from V and 3 bases from J, with 15 bases between. Germline assignment: CDR1 GTSNPN and CDR2 SVGIG (reference sequence). This CDR3 spans 14 amino acids.

As for this clone: This likely stems from a read error, as it lies one base from a far larger clone. Other nucleotide sequences from this sample produce the same CDR3. This sequence joins TRBV5-4 and TRBJ1-1; 9 bases align to TRBD1. CDR1 is SGHNT and CDR2 is YYREEE in the germline V gene (reference sequence). This CDR3 contains 15 residues. CDR3 protein: CASSFSDRGSTEAFF. In nucleotides, the CDR3 is TGTGCTAGCAGCTTCTCGGACAGGGGTTCCACTGAAGCTTTCTTT.

The chain is built from TRBV6-6 and TRBJ1-2; D is undetermined. The V gene lost 4 bases and the J gene lost 14 bases, with 14 bases spanning the gap. Germline values: CDR1 MNHNY, CDR2 SVGAGI (reference sequence). There are 11 residues in the CDR3. The CDR3 protein is CASSFWEERTF. The DNA of the CDR3 is TGTGCCAGCAGTTTCTGGGAAGAACGGACCTTC.

The chain combines TRBV5-4 with TRBJ2-5; D remains unclear. Germline V gene lookup returns CDR1 SGHNT and CDR2 YYREEE (reference sequence). This CDR3 contains 14 residues. V lost 1 base and J 1 base, leaving 8 bases between the germline ends. The DNA for the CDR3 is TGTGCCAGCAGCTTGTCGGGCGGCCAAGAGACCCAGTACTTC. This codes for CASSLSGGQETQYF.

The chain couples TRBV7-3 to TRBJ2-2; 8 bases fit TRBD2. The trim removed 5 bases at V and 5 bases at J, leaving 10 bases unmatched. CDR3 length: 16 residues. Germline assignment: CDR1 SGHTA and CDR2 FQGTGA. The CDR3 DNA is TGTGCCAGCAGCCGAAGGGCGGCGGGAGGAACCGGGGAGCTGTTTTTT. Its translation: CASSRRAAGGTGELFF.